This T cell receptor (beta chain) was sequenced in a study of T cells after yellow fever vaccination. TCRdb fed the 5' RACE reads into MiXCR, producing one record per CDR3 protein. This sample yields 500,000 to 650,000 distinct CDR3 sequences, of which roughly a sixth are seen a single time; 17% belongs to the top ten. This clonotype was counted between two and nine times. Sequenced material: PBMCs, taken less than 6 days after the first yellow fever vaccination. The clonotype originates from a young man who received the YFV17D yellow fever vaccine.

Written as DNA, the CDR3 is TGTGCCAGCAGCCAATGGACAGAGAACACCTATGGCTACACCTTC. Translating gives CASSQWTENTYGYTF. The J gene is TRBJ1-2, the V gene TRBV3-1; D possibly corresponds to TRBD1 (6 bases). The CDR3 extends over 15 amino acids. Per germline, CDR1 LGHDT and CDR2 YNNKEL (reference sequence). V lost 2 bases and J 4 bases, leaving 14 bases between the germline ends.